This T cell receptor beta chain derives from a study of T cells in Graves' hyperthyroidism and ophthalmopathy. General observations from the study: Most clonotypes that expanded in the thyroid above 0.001 also showed up in blood.

With 0 bases removed from V and 6 bases from J, the gap between germline ends came to 6 bases. CDR3 length equals 12 residues. Germline V CDR1 and CDR2: DFQATT, SNEGSKA (reference sequence). RNA transcripts provided the source from which TCR beta CDR3 regions were amplified. When the TCR CDR3 underwent first-round RT-PCR, the HTBI primer set was used. TCRdb re-called the multiplex PCR reads with MiXCR, one entry per CDR3 protein. The repertoire holds almost 600,000 distinct CDR3 sequences, more than 11% seen once, with 5% to 7% in the top ten. Many counts were recorded for this clonotype. Its specificity is unknown. Orbital computed tomography and thyroid ultrasound, together with serum TRAb and thyroxine and clinical symptoms, were used for diagnoses.

The TCR originated in a woman aged 30 to 39 with Graves' hyperthyroidism that later progressed to Graves' ophthalmopathy. V is TRBV20-1 and J is TRBJ2-1; no definite D call. Input material: blood. CDR3 nucleotide sequence: TGCAGTGCTAGAGAGGGGATCAATGAGCAGTTCTTC. Amino acids: CSAREGINEQFF.